This TCR beta chain was obtained from a study of CD8+CD57+ T cells in acquired aplastic anemia. Study details: Across the sorted CD4+ and CD8+ cells, DNA amounts averaged about 3 ug.

Only one count was recorded for this clonotype. Its antigen is not known. Using genomic DNA as the template, TCR beta VDJ and CDR3 profiling was carried out. A single record per CDR3 protein comes from TCRdb applying MiXCR to the reads. The table includes about 180,000 distinct CDR3 sequences, about 60% detected once. Study-wide results and limits: CD8+ Simpson's diversity showed no significant patient-control difference.

Germline V gene lookup returns CDR1 LNHNV and CDR2 YYDKDF (reference sequence). The CDR3 sequence is 17 residues long. V was cut by 3 bases and J by 0 bases, with 12 bases left in between. CD8+CD57+ cell expansion had been shown by flow cytometry in patients chosen for sequencing. This rearrangement joins TRBV15 to TRBJ1-6; D is ambiguous. The sequencing input was sorted CD4+, CD8+, or CD8+CD57+ T cells (not recorded which) from PBMCs. The TCR comes from a human donor with aplastic anemia. The CDR3 protein is CATSRTQLSSYNSPLHF. The CDR3 DNA sequence: TGTGCCACCAGCAGGACCCAATTGAGCTCCTATAATTCACCCCTCCACTTT.